This paragraph reports one T cell receptor beta chain. Germline V CDR1 and CDR2: MGHRA, YSYEKL. Trimming stripped 3 bases from V and 7 bases from J, with 13 bases between. The CDR3 contains 14 residues. This entry is derived from a study of blood T cell repertoires in COVID-19. The data were produced by immunoSEQ multiplex PCR, yet TCRdb's version contains in-frame clones alone and is incomplete. The table lists 290,000 or so clones, roughly 80% of them singletons, with around 5% in the top ten. The clonotype was recovered from a man aged 40-55 years who had been exposed to COVID-19. The chain joins TRBV4-1 to TRBJ2-1, with a weak D call TRBD2 (6 bases). Sample: PBMCs or T cells enriched from blood (not recorded which). CDR3 DNA: TGCGCCAGCAGCCAGACGGGAGTTCGTAATGAGCAGTTCTTC. Amino acids: CASSQTGVRNEQFF.